A single TCR beta chain is shown here with its context. Its target is unknown. This sample is part of a study of ipilimumab plus nivolumab after autologous stem cell transplantation. Study context: Typical patient got roughly 5 ipilimumab doses and seven to nine nivolumab doses (median). Points from the study as a whole: The authors say TCR, Treg and microbiome findings warrant further study.

Sequenced by immunoSEQ multiplex PCR; TCRdb stores in-frame clones only, minus some. The sample has around 45,000 clones, 70% to 90% seen once. Patients got ipilimumab 1 mg/kg beginning 14 to 28 days post-transplant. The CDR3 sequence is 12 residues long. V was shortened by 6 bases and J by 2 bases, with 4 bases between the two germline ends. Germline CDR1 and CDR2: MNHEY and SVGAGI. The source was PBMCs, collected in a trial of ipilimumab plus nivolumab as post-transplant consolidation. This clonotype originated in a male donor with multiple myeloma. The V and J genes are TRBV6-5 and TRBJ2-2; D uncertain. CDR3 sequence (DNA): TGTGCCAGCAGAAGCAACACCGGGGAGCTGTTTTTT. Amino acids: CASRSNTGELFF.